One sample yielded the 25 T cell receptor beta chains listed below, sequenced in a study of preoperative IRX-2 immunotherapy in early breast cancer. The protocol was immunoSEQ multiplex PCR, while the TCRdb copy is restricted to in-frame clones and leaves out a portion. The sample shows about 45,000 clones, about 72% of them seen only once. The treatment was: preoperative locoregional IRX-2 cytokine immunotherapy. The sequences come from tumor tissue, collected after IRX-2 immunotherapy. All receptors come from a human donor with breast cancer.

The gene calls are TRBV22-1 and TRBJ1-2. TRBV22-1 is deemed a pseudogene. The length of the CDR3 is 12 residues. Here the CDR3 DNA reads TGTGCCAGCAGTCCCCAGTTAGATGGCTACACCTTC. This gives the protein CASSPQLDGYTF.

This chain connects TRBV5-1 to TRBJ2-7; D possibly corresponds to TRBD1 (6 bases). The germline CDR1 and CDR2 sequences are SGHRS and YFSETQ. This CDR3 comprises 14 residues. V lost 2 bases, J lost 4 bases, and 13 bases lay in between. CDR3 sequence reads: CASSLRQAFYEQYF. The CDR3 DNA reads TGCGCCAGCAGCTTACGACAGGCGTTTTACGAGCAGTACTTC.

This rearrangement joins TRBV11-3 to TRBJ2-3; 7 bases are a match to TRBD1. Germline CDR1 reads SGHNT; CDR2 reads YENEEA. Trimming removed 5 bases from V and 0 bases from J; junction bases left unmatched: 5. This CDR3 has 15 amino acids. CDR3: CASSIRQGSTDTQYF. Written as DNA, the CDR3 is TGTGCCAGCAGCATTCGACAGGGCAGCACAGATACGCAGTATTTT.

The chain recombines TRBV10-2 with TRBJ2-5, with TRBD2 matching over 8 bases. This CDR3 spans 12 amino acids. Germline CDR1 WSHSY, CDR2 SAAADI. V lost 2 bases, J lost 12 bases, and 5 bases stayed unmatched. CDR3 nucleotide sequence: TGCGCCAGCAGTGAGCCGGGAGGGATTGAGTACTTC. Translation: CASSEPGGIEYF.

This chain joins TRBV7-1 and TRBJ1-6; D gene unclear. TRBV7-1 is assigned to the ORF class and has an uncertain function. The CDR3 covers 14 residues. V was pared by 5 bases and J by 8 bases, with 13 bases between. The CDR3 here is CASSLGPSYSPLHF. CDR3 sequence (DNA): TGTGCCAGCAGCCTTGGACCGTCGTATTCACCCCTCCACTTT.

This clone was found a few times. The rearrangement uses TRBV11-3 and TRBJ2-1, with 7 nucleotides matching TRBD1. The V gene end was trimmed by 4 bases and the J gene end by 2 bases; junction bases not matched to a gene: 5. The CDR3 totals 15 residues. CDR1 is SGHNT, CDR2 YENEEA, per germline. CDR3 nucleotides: TGTGCCAGCAGCTCCCGACAGGGTGCCTACAATGAGCAGTTCTTC. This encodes CASSSRQGAYNEQFF.

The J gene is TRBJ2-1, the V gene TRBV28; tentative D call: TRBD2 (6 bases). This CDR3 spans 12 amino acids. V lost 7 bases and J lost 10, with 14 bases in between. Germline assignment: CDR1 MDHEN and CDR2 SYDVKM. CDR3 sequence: CASTDPGVEQFF. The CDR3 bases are TGTGCCAGCACGGATCCGGGAGTAGAGCAGTTCTTC.

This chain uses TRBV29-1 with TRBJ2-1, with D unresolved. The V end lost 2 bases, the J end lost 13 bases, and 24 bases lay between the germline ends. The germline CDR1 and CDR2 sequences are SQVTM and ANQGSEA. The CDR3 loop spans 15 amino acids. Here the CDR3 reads CSVEKRIEVGVAQFF. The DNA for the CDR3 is TGCAGCGTTGAAAAACGCATAGAAGTTGGGGTCGCACAGTTCTTC.

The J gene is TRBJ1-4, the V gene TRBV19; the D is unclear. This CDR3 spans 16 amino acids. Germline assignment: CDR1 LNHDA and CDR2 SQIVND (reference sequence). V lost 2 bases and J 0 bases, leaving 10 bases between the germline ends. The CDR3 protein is CASSIIPTTTNEKLFF. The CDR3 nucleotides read TGTGCCAGTAGTATAATCCCCACAACAACTAATGAAAAACTGTTTTTT.

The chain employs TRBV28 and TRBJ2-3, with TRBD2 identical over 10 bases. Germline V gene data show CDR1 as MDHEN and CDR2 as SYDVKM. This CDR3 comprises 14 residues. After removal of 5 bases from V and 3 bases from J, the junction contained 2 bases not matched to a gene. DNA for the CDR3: TGTGCCAGCAGTGTAGCGGGAGGTACAGATACGCAGTATTTT. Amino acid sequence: CASSVAGGTDTQYF.

The CDR3 coding sequence is TGCGCCAGCAGCTTGAGCGGGGGGGCCGGGAATGAGCAGTTCTTC. This gives the protein CASSLSGGAGNEQFF. This chain connects TRBV5-1 to TRBJ2-1; 10 bases are shared with TRBD2. The germline CDR1 and CDR2 sequences are SGHRS and YFSETQ. The trim removed 1 base at V and 7 bases at J, leaving 5 bases unmatched. This CDR3 comprises 15 residues.

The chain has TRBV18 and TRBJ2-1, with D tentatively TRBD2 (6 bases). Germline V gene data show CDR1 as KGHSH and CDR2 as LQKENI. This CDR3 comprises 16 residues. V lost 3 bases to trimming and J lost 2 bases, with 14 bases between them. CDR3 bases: TGTGCCAGCTCACCCTTGCCGTCGGGGGCCTACAATGAGCAGTTCTTC. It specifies CASSPLPSGAYNEQFF.

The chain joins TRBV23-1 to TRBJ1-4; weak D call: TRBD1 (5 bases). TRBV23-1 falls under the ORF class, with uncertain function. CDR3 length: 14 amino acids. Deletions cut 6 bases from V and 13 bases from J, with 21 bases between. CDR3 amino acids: CASSQARDGPPLFF. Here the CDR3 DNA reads TGCGCCAGCAGCCAAGCCCGGGACGGCCCGCCACTGTTTTTT.

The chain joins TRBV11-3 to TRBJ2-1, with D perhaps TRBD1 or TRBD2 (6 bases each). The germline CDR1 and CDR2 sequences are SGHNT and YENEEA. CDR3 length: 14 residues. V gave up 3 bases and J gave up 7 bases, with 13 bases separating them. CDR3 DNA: TGTGCCAGCAGCTTCTCGGGGGCGGGAAATGAGCAGTTCTTC. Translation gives CASSFSGAGNEQFF. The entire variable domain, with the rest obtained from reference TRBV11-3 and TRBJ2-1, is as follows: EAGVVQSPRYKIIEKKQPVAFWCNPISGHNTLYWYLQNLGQGPELLIRYENEEAVDDSQLPKDRFSAERLKGVDSTLKIQPAELGDSAVYLCASSFSGAGNEQFFGPGTRLTVL.

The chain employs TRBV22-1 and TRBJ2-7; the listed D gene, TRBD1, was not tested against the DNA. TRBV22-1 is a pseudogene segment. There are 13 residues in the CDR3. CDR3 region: CASRSQGTYEQYF. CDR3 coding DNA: TGTGCCAGCAGATCACAGGGCACCTACGAGCAGTACTTC.

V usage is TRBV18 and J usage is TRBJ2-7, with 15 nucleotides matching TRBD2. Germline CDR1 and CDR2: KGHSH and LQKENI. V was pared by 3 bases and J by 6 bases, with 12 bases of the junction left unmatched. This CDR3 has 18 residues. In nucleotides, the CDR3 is TGTGCCAGCTCACCTAACACCGGCGGACTAGCGGGGGGGTCCGAGCAGTACTTC. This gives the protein CASSPNTGGLAGGSEQYF.

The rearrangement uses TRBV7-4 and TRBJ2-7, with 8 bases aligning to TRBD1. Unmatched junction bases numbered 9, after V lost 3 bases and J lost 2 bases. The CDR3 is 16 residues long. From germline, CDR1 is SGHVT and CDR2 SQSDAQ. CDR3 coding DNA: TGTGCCAGCAGCTTGACATTGTCCAGGGGGCCCTACGAGCAGTACTTC. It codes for CASSLTLSRGPYEQYF.

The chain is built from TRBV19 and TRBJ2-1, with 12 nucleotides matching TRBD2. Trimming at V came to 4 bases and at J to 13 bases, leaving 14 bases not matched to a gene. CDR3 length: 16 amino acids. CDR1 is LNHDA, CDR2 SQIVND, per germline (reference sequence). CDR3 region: CASSNLLAGGPLGQFF. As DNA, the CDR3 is TGTGCCAGTAGTAATCTACTAGCGGGAGGACCATTGGGACAGTTCTTC.

For the CDR3, the DNA is TGTGCCAGCAGTGAGACGGGACAGGGCAATCAGCCCCAGCATTTT. It translates to CASSETGQGNQPQHF. The rearrangement uses TRBV7-1 and TRBJ1-5; 8 positions agree with TRBD1. TRBV7-1 counts as an open reading frame of uncertain function. CDR3 size: 15 residues. The V gene end was trimmed by 6 bases and the J gene end by 2 bases; junction bases not matched to a gene: 6.

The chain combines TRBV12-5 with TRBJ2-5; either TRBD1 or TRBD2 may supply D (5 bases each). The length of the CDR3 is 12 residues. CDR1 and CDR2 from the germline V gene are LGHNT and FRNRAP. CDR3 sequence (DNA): TGTGCCTCCAAGGGGAGACGAGAGACCCAGTACTTC. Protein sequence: CASKGRRETQYF.

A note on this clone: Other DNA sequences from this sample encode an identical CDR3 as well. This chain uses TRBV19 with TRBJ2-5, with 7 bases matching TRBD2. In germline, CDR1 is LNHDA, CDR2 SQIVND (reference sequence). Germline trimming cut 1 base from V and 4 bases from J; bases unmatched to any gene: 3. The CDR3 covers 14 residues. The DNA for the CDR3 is TGTGCCAGTAGTATAGCGGGAGGACGAGAGACCCAGTACTTC. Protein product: CASSIAGGRETQYF.

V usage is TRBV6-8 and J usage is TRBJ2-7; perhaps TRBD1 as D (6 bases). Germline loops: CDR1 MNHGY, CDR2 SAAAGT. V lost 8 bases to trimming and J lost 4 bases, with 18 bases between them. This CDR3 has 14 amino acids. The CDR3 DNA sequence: TGTGCCAGCTCGAAAAGGACAGAGTCGTACGAGCAGTACTTC. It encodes CASSKRTESYEQYF.

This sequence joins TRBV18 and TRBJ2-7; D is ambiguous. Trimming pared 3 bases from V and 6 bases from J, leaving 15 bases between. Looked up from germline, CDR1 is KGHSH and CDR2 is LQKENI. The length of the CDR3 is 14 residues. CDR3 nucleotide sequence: TGTGCCAGCTCACCTCTCGTGGTAGAATCCGAGCAGTACTTC. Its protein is CASSPLVVESEQYF.

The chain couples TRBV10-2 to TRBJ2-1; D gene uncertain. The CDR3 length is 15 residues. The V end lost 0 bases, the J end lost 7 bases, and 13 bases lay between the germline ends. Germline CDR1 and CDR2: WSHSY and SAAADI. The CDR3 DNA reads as TGCGCCAGCAGTGAGTCTATAGGCGTAGGGAATGAGCAGTTCTTC. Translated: CASSESIGVGNEQFF.

CDR3 DNA: TGCGCCAGCAGCCCATTGTGGGGCGGGTTCACAGATACGCAGTATTTT. Translation gives CASSPLWGGFTDTQYF. The V and J genes are TRBV4-1 and TRBJ2-3; D might be TRBD1 or TRBD2, each matching 5 bases. Per the germline V gene, CDR1 is MGHRA and CDR2 is YSYEKL. V was clipped by 4 bases and J by 2 bases, with 16 bases between them. The CDR3 totals 16 residues.